Presented here are 8 T cell receptor beta chains from one specimen sequenced in a study of T cells in Graves' hyperthyroidism and ophthalmopathy. TCR beta CDR3 regions were amplified from RNA. TCR CDR3 regions were first amplified by RT-PCR with HTBI primers. A single record per CDR3 protein comes from TCRdb applying MiXCR to the multiplex PCR reads. Of more than 300,000 distinct CDR3 sequences in the sample, approximately 18% are singletons; the top ten hold 34%. Sequenced: blood. The receptor source for this set is a young woman with Graves' hyperthyroidism that later progressed to Graves' ophthalmopathy.

This rearrangement joins TRBV6-1 to TRBJ2-2; weak D call: TRBD1 (5 bases). The CDR3 is made up of 15 amino acids. With 2 bases removed from V and 6 bases from J, the gap between germline ends came to 13 bases. Per the germline V gene, CDR1 is MNHNS and CDR2 is SASEGT. The CDR3 sequence: CASSEPGYESGELFF. CDR3 coding DNA: TGTGCCAGCAGTGAACCAGGGTATGAATCCGGGGAGCTGTTTTTT.

This clonotype was recorded at least ten times. DNA of the CDR3: TGTGCCAGCAGCCAAGAACACAGGAAGTGGCAGGGGATTTCACCCCTCCACTTT. As protein: CASSQEHRKWQGISPLHF. The rearrangement uses TRBV3-1 and TRBJ1-6, with D perhaps TRBD1 (6 bases). Looked up from germline, CDR1 is LGHDT and CDR2 is YNNKEL (reference sequence). This CDR3 is built from 18 residues. Trimming removed 0 bases at V and 9 bases at J, with 21 bases between.

Concerning this clonotype: A much larger clone differs from this one at a single base, so this may be a read error. The CDR3 here is CAGSSLAGALYEQYF. The CDR3 nucleotides are TGTGCCGGCAGCTCTCTCGCGGGAGCTCTCTACGAGCAGTACTTC. The gene calls are TRBV11-2 and TRBJ2-7, with 7 bases matching TRBD2. Germline V gives CDR1 SGHAT, CDR2 FQNNGV. This CDR3 is 15 amino acids long.

Ten or more counts support this clonotype. The rearrangement links TRBV6-1 to TRBJ2-3; the D gene is possibly TRBD2 (5 bases). CDR3 length equals 18 residues. Per germline, CDR1 MNHNS and CDR2 SASEGT. Trimming cost V 4 bases and J 0 bases, with 20 bases left between them. CDR3 sequence: CASSGRADSYFSTDTQYF. CDR3 coding DNA: TGTGCCAGCAGTGGCCGGGCGGACTCCTATTTTAGCACAGATACGCAGTATTTT.

This clonotype was detected only a few times. V gene TRBV29-1 combines with J gene TRBJ2-1; D remains ambiguous. The CDR3 consists of 15 residues. Germline values: CDR1 SQVTM, CDR2 ANQGSEA. Deletions cut 0 bases from V and 2 bases from J, with 11 bases between. The CDR3 region is CSVEDVRTPYNEQFF. The CDR3 DNA is TGCAGCGTTGAAGATGTTAGGACCCCCTACAATGAGCAGTTCTTC.

The rearrangement uses TRBV30 and TRBJ2-3; 7 bases fit TRBD1. V lost 3 bases and J lost 2; bases outside the gene matches: 5. This CDR3 is 14 amino acids long. Germline V gene data show CDR1 as GTSNPN and CDR2 as SVGIG (reference sequence). CDR3 amino acids: CAWRRTGDTDTQYF. As DNA, the CDR3 is TGTGCCTGGAGGAGGACAGGCGACACAGATACGCAGTATTTT.

This clonotype occurred many times. The chain is built from TRBV24-1 and TRBJ2-1; D is unresolved. Looked up from germline, CDR1 is KGHDR and CDR2 is SFDVKD. The CDR3 has 14 amino acids. V lost 1 base and J lost 10, with 13 bases in between. The CDR3 DNA follows: TGTGCCACCAGTGATTTTCAGACTTGGCAGGAGCAGTTCTTC. Translation: CATSDFQTWQEQFF.

The chain is built from TRBV7-9 and TRBJ2-2; 8 nucleotides line up with TRBD1. Looked up from germline, CDR1 is SEHNR and CDR2 is FQNEAQ (reference sequence). The CDR3 sequence is 16 residues long. After removal of 3 bases from V and 1 base from J, the junction contained 4 bases not matched to a gene. The CDR3 region is CASSFSGTGNTGELFF. In nucleotides, the CDR3 is TGTGCCAGCAGCTTCTCCGGGACAGGGAACACCGGGGAGCTGTTTTTT.